The rows below give T cell receptor beta chains drawn from one sample of a study of T cells after yellow fever vaccination. TCRdb re-called the 5' RACE reads with MiXCR, one entry per CDR3 protein. Among about 320,000 distinct CDR3 sequences listed, around 4.5% were seen once. This material consisted of PBMCs, taken 15 days after the yellow fever booster vaccination. All receptors come from a young man who received the YFV17D yellow fever vaccine. Both conserved end residues are part of each CDR3. D genes are given only for firm matches. Expanded clones are given a class, and other clones once, few, many or no size at all.

J,V,D,size,DNA,CDR3
TRBJ1-5,TRBV4-2,NA,NA,TGTGCCAGCAGCCAAGTGGGTGCGGCGCAGCCCCAGCATTTT,CASSQVGAAQPQHF
TRBJ2-2,TRBV12-3/TRBV12-4,TRBD2,NA,TGTGCCAGCAGATTACTAGCGGGGGGCCCCACTGGGGAGCTGTTTTTT,CASRLLAGGPTGELFF
TRBJ2-1,TRBV11-2,TRBD2,many,TGTGCCAGCAGCTCTGATGGACTAGCGGGGGGGTCTGAGCAGTTCTTC,CASSSDGLAGGSEQFF
TRBJ1-1,TRBV12-3/TRBV12-4,NA,few,TGTGCCAGCAGTTTAGGACCCAGCACTGAAGCTTTCTTT,CASSLGPSTEAFF
TRBJ2-4,TRBV7-2,TRBD1,many,TGTGCCAGCACCTCGAGGGGGCGGGACATTCAGTACTTC,CASTSRGRDIQYF
TRBJ1-1,TRBV6-1,TRBD1,many,TGTGCCAGCAGTGAACAGGGGGGTCTGAACACTGAAGCTTTCTTT,CASSEQGGLNTEAFF
TRBJ2-5,TRBV5-1,TRBD2,few,TGCGCCAGCAGCTTCAGTAGCGGGATTGAGACCCAGTACTTC,CASSFSSGIETQYF
TRBJ2-1,TRBV6-5,NA,NA,TGTGCCAGCAGTTACTCCCCGCTGGAGGGGGCCAGCTCCTACAATGAGCAGTTCTTC,CASSYSPLEGASSYNEQFF
TRBJ1-4,TRBV7-2,NA,NA,TGTGCCAGCAGCTCTCAACAGGGCGCATCGGAAAAACTGTTTTTT,CASSSQQGASEKLFF
TRBJ2-7,TRBV27,NA,NA,TGTGCCACCTCCTTTTCGCGGGGACCCTACGAGCAGTACTTC,CATSFSRGPYEQYF
TRBJ1-4,TRBV7-2,NA,few,TGTGCCAGCAGCTTATCGCAGGGTGCTAATGAAAAACTGTTTTTT,CASSLSQGANEKLFF
TRBJ1-1,TRBV6-2/TRBV6-3,NA,many,TGTGCCAGCAGCTATTCAAGGAACACTGAAGCTTTCTTT,CASSYSRNTEAFF
TRBJ1-6,TRBV9,NA,many,TGTGCCAGCAGCCCTTGGGGGGCAGGATCACCCCTCCACTTT,CASSPWGAGSPLHF
TRBJ2-6,TRBV15,NA,few,TGTGCCACCAGCAGTGGCTCTGGGGCCAACGTCCTGACTTTC,CATSSGSGANVLTF
TRBJ2-1,TRBV29-1,TRBD1,many,TGCAGCGTCGAGACAGGGTACAATGAGCAGTTCTTC,CSVETGYNEQFF
TRBJ1-1,TRBV13,TRBD1,few,TGTGCCAGCAGCTTAGTTTCTCAGGGGGGCACTGAAGCTTTCTTT,CASSLVSQGGTEAFF
TRBJ2-7,TRBV19,NA,NA,TGTGCCAGTAGTACGACAGGACTAACCTACGAGCAGTACTTC,CASSTTGLTYEQYF
TRBJ2-7,TRBV27,NA,many,TGTGCCAGCAGTTTATCTGGACGGGGAACCTACGAGCAGTACTTC,CASSLSGRGTYEQYF
TRBJ1-5,TRBV12-3/TRBV12-4,TRBD1,many,TGTGCCAGCAGTTTCGGGAGGGGGCGAGGAAATCAGCCCCAGCATTTT,CASSFGRGRGNQPQHF
TRBJ2-5,TRBV7-9,NA,many,TGTGCCAGCAGCCCAGGCTGGGGGCGGCGAGAGACCCAGTACTTC,CASSPGWGRRETQYF
TRBJ1-5,TRBV12-3/TRBV12-4,TRBD1,few,TGTGCCAGCAGTTTAGCGACCAGGGGGCTCTTAGTAGGCAATCAGCCCCAGCATTTT,CASSLATRGLLVGNQPQHF
TRBJ1-1,TRBV6-5,TRBD1,few,TGTGCCAGCAGTCCCCTAGGGGGCTTGAACACTGAAGCTTTCTTT,CASSPLGGLNTEAFF
TRBJ2-5,TRBV7-2,TRBD2,few,TGTGCCAGCAGCAAACGGACTAGCGGGGCCCAAGAGACCCAGTACTTC,CASSKRTSGAQETQYF
TRBJ2-5,TRBV20-1,NA,NA,TGCAGGACTCAAAGGCAGGAGACCCAGTACTTC,CRTQRQETQYF
TRBJ1-2,TRBV20-1,NA,many,TGCAGTGCTAGAGCACAGGGTAGCTATGGCTACACCTTC,CSARAQGSYGYTF
TRBJ1-5,TRBV6-1,NA,many,TGTGCCAGCAGTTCCGACCCTAATCAGCCCCAGCATTTT,CASSSDPNQPQHF
TRBJ2-3,TRBV7-6,NA,many,TGTGCCAGCAGCCACAGCCGGGGCGCCCAAGATACGCAGTATTTT,CASSHSRGAQDTQYF
TRBJ1-4,TRBV25-1,NA,few,TGTGCCACCCTGGACAGTTTAAGTGAAAAACTGTTTTTT,CATLDSLSEKLFF